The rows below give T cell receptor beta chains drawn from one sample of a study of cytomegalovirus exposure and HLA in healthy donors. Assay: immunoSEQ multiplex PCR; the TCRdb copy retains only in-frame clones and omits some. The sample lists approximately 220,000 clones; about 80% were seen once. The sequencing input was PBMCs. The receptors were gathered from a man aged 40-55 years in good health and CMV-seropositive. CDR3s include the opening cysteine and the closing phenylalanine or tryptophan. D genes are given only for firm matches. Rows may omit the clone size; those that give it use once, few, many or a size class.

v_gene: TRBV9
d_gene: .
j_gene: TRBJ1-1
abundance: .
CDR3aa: CASSAAGAVTNTEAFF
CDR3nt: TGTGCCAGCAGCGCGGCTGGGGCCGTCACGAACACTGAAGCTTTCTTT

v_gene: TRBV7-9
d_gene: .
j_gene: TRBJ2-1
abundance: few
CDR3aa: CASSPPSDEQFF
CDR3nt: TGTGCCAGCAGTCCCCCGTCTGATGAGCAGTTCTTC

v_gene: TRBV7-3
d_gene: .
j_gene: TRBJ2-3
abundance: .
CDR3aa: CASSLIGSADTQYF
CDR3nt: TGTGCCAGCAGCTTGATAGGGAGTGCAGATACGCAGTATTTT

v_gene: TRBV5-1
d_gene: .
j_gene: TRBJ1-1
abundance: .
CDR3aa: CASSLTVNTEAFF
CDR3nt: TGCGCCAGCAGCTTGACTGTGAACACTGAAGCTTTCTTT

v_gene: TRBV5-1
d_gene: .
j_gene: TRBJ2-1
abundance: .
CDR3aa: CASSLVADYSYNEQFF
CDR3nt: TGCGCCAGCAGCTTAGTAGCGGACTACTCCTACAATGAGCAGTTCTTC

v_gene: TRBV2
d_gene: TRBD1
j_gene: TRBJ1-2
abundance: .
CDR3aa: CASSRQGLGYGYTF
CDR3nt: TGTGCCAGCAGCCGACAGGGATTGGGCTATGGCTACACCTTC

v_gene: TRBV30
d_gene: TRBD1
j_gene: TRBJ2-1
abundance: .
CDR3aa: CAWSPKTGASEQFF
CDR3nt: TGTGCCTGGAGTCCAAAAACAGGGGCAAGTGAGCAGTTCTTC

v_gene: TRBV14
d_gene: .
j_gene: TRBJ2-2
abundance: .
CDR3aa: CASSLDSGVSILTGELFF
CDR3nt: TGTGCCAGCAGCCTAGACTCAGGCGTATCCATTCTCACCGGGGAGCTGTTTTTT

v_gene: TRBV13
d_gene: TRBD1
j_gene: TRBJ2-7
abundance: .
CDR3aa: CASSPAYGDRSSYEQYF
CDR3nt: TGTGCCAGCAGCCCAGCATACGGGGACAGAAGCTCCTACGAGCAGTACTTC

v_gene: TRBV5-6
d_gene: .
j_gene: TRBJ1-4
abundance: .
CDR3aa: CASSFLGGKLFF
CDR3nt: TGTGCCAGCAGCTTCCTCGGGGGGAAACTGTTTTTT

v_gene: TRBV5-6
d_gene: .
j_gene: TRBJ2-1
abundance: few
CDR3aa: CASSFLQGDTDNEQFF
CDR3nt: TGTGCCAGCAGCTTCCTACAGGGCGATACAGACAATGAGCAGTTCTTC

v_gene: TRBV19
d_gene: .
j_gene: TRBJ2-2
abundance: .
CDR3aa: CASSPQAPGELFF
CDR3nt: TGTGCCAGTAGCCCACAGGCTCCCGGGGAGCTGTTTTTT

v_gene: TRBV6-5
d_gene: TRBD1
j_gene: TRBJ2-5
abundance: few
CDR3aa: CASRRQGGETQYF
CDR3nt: TGTGCCAGCAGAAGACAGGGGGGCGAGACCCAGTACTTC

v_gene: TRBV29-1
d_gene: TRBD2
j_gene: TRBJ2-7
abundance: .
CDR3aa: CSARTSSYEQYF
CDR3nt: TGCAGCGCTCGGACTAGCTCCTACGAGCAGTACTTC

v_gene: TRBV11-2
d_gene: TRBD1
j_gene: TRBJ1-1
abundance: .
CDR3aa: CASSLQGAGEAFF
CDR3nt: TGTGCCAGCAGCTTACAGGGGGCGGGTGAAGCTTTCTTT

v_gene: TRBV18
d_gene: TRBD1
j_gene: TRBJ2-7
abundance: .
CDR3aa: CASSPLRQGGAYEQYF
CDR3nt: TGTGCCAGCTCACCACTGCGACAGGGGGGGGCCTACGAGCAGTACTTC

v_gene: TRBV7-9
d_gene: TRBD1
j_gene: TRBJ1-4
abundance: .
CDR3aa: CASSPSLTGDEKLFF
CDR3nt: TGTGCCAGCAGCCCTAGTTTGACAGGGGATGAAAAACTGTTTTTT

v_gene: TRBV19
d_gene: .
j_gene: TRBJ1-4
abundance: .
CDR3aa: CASSILTQGSGNEKLFF
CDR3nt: TGTGCCAGTAGTATCTTAACACAGGGTTCGGGTAATGAAAAACTGTTTTTT

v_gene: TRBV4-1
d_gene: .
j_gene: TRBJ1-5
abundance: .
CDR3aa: CASSQDGGQAGNQPQHF
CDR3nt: TGCGCCAGCAGCCAAGATGGGGGCCAGGCTGGCAATCAGCCCCAGCATTTT

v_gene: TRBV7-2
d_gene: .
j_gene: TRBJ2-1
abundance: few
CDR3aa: CASVGQHSYNEQFF
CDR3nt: TGTGCCAGCGTGGGACAACACTCCTACAATGAGCAGTTCTTC

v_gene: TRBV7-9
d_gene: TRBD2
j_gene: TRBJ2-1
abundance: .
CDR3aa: CASSLAFTSGRGDEQFF
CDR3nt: TGTGCCAGCAGCTTAGCTTTCACTAGCGGGAGAGGAGATGAGCAGTTCTTC

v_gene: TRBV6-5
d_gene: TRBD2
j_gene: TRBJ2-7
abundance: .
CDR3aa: CASISGGPPYEQYF
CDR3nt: TGTGCCAGCATCTCGGGGGGGCCCCCCTACGAGCAGTACTTC

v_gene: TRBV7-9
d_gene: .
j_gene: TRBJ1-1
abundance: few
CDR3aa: CAAQGNTEAFF
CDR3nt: TGTGCCGCCCAGGGAAACACTGAAGCTTTCTTT

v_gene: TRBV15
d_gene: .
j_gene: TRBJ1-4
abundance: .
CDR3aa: CATSRGRSAGANEKLFF
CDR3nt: TGTGCCACCAGCAGAGGGAGGAGCGCCGGGGCTAATGAAAAACTGTTTTTT

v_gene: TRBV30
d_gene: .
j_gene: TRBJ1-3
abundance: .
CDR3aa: CAWSGAVFSGNTIYF
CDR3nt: TGTGCCTGGAGTGGGGCCGTATTCTCTGGAAACACCATATATTTT

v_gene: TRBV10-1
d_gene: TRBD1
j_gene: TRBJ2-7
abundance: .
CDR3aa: CASSEGYPGQGAYEQYF
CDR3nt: TGCGCCAGCAGTGAGGGGTACCCGGGACAGGGGGCTTACGAGCAGTACTTC

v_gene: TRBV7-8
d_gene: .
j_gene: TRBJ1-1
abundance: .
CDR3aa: CASTPPIGLARADTEAFF
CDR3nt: TGTGCCAGCACCCCACCAATAGGCCTAGCTCGGGCGGACACTGAAGCTTTCTTT

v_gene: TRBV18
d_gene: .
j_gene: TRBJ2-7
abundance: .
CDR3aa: CASSPEGRGYLHEQYF
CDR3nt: TGTGCCAGCTCACCAGAGGGCCGGGGGTACCTCCACGAGCAGTACTTC

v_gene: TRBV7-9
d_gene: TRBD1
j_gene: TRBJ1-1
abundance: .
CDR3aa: CASSPTGALSSTEAFF
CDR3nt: TGTGCCAGCAGCCCAACAGGGGCCTTGTCCTCCACTGAAGCTTTCTTT

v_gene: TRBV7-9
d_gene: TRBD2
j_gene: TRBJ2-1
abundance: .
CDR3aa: CASSLAGLAGVSYNEQFF
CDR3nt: TGTGCCAGCAGCTTAGCCGGACTAGCGGGAGTATCCTACAATGAGCAGTTCTTC

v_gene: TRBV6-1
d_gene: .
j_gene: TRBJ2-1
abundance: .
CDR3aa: CASSSLTLRNEQFF
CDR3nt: TGTGCCAGCAGTTCGCTAACCTTGAGGAATGAGCAGTTCTTC

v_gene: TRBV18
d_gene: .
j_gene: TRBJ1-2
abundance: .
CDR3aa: CASSPTANYGYTF
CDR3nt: TGTGCCAGCTCACCAACAGCTAACTATGGCTACACCTTC

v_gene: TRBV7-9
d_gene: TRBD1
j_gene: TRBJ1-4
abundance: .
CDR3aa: CASSWETGGKEKLFF
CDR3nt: TGTGCCAGCAGCTGGGAGACAGGGGGGAAGGAAAAACTGTTTTTT

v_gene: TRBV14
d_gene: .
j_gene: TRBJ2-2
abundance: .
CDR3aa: CASSQARGVSGELFF
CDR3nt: TGTGCCAGCAGCCAAGCCAGGGGAGTTTCCGGGGAGCTGTTTTTT

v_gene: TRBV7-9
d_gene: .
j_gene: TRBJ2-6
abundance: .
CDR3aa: CASSLGQAGANVLTF
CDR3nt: TGTGCCAGCAGCTTAGGTCAGGCCGGGGCCAACGTCCTGACTTTC

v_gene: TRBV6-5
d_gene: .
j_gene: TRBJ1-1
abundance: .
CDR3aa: CASSYKAGNTEAFF
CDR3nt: TGTGCCAGCAGTTACAAGGCGGGCAACACTGAAGCTTTCTTT

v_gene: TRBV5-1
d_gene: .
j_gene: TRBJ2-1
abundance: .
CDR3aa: CASSFGRGAGNEQFF
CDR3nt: TGCGCCAGCAGCTTCGGGCGGGGAGCTGGCAATGAGCAGTTCTTC

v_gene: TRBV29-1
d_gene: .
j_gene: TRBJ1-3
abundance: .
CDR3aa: CSVEETDRASGNTIYF
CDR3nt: TGCAGCGTTGAAGAAACTGACAGAGCATCTGGAAACACCATATATTTT

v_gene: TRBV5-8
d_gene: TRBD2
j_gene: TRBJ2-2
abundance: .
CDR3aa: CASSPGLAKGRTGELFF
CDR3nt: TGTGCCAGCAGCCCGGGACTAGCAAAAGGTCGGACCGGGGAGCTGTTTTTT

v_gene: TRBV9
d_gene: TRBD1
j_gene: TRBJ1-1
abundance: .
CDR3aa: CASSVEDRWEAFF
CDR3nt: TGTGCCAGCAGCGTAGAGGACAGGTGGGAAGCTTTCTTT

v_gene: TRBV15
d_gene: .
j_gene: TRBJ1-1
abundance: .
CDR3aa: CATSQTVMNTEAFF
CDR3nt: TGTGCCACCAGCCAAACAGTCATGAACACTGAAGCTTTCTTT

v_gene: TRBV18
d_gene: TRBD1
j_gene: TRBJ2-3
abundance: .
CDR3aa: CASSPGQGVIDTQYF
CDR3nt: TGTGCCAGCTCACCGGGACAGGGGGTTATAGATACGCAGTATTTT

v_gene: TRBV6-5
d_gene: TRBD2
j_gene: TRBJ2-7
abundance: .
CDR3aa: CASSYSGLAGDEQYF
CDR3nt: TGTGCCAGCAGTTACTCGGGACTAGCGGGAGACGAGCAGTACTTC

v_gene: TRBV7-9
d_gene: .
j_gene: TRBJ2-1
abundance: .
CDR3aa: CASSLAPRGSSYNEQFF
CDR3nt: TGTGCCAGCAGCTTAGCGCCTCGGGGGAGCTCCTACAATGAGCAGTTCTTC

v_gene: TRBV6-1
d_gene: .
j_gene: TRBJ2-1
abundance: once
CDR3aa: CASSEGVRGGPINEQFF
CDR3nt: TGTGCCAGCAGTGAAGGTGTTAGGGGTGGGCCAATCAATGAGCAGTTCTTC

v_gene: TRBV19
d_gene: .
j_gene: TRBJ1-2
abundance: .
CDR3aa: CASSTHPTGIYGYTF
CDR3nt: TGTGCCAGTAGTACCCACCCGACAGGAATCTATGGCTACACCTTC

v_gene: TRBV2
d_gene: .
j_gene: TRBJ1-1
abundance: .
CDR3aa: CASIFTGNTEAFF
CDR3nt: TGTGCCAGCATTTTTACAGGCAACACTGAAGCTTTCTTT

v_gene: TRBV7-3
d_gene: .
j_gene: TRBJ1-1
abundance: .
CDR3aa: CASSPEPGHNTEAFF
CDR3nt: TGTGCCAGCAGCCCCGAACCGGGACATAACACTGAAGCTTTCTTT

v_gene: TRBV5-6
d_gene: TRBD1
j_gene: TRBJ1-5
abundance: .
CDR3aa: CASSMTGGYNQPQHF
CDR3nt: TGTGCCAGCAGCATGACAGGGGGCTACAATCAGCCCCAGCATTTT

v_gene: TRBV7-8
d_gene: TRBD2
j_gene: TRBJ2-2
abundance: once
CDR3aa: CASSLATSGTNTGELFF
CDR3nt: TGTGCCAGCAGCTTAGCAACTAGCGGGACGAACACCGGGGAGCTGTTTTTT

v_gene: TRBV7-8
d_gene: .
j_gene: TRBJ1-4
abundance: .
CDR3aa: CASSPDTATNEKLFF
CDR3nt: TGTGCCAGCAGCCCGGACACCGCAACTAATGAAAAACTGTTTTTT

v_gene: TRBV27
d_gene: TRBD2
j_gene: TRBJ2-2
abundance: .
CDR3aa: CASVGLAGKAGELFF
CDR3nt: TGTGCCAGCGTGGGGCTAGCGGGAAAGGCTGGGGAGCTGTTTTTT

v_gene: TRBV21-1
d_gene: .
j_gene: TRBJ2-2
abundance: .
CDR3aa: CASKTGQGGTGELFF
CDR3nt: TGTGCCAGCAAAACGGGACAGGGTGGCACCGGGGAGCTGTTTTTT